These T cell receptor beta chains were read from a single sample in a study of CD4+ T cells in melanoma. Sequencing was performed with immunoSEQ multiplex PCR; in TCRdb, only in-frame clones are kept and a portion is missing. Among more than 110,000 clones listed, 85% to 95% were seen once. The source of these receptors is a human donor with melanoma. CDR3s include the opening cysteine and the closing phenylalanine or tryptophan. Fields, in order: clone size, V gene, J gene, CDR3 length, CDR3 protein. Expanded clones are given a class, and other clones once, few, many or no size at all.

abundance: .; v_gene: TRBV27; j_gene: TRBJ2-7; len: 14; CDR3aa: CASSLSTASYEQYF
abundance: .; v_gene: TRBV2; j_gene: TRBJ1-5; len: 12; CDR3aa: CASAAGRQPQHF
abundance: .; v_gene: TRBV5-1; j_gene: TRBJ1-3; len: 15; CDR3aa: CASSPRDGSGNTIYF
abundance: .; v_gene: TRBV29-1; j_gene: TRBJ2-5; len: 13; CDR3aa: CSVGASGWETQYF
abundance: .; v_gene: TRBV4-2; j_gene: TRBJ1-4; len: 19; CDR3aa: CASSHVLGQAESLSEKLFF
abundance: .; v_gene: TRBV18; j_gene: TRBJ2-7; len: 15; CDR3aa: CASSPGTGSLTEQYF
abundance: .; v_gene: TRBV19; j_gene: TRBJ1-2; len: 15; CDR3aa: CASSKDRPGNYGYTF
abundance: few; v_gene: TRBV15; j_gene: TRBJ1-5; len: 15; CDR3aa: CATSRAFMRNQPQHF
abundance: .; v_gene: TRBV18; j_gene: TRBJ2-7; len: 16; CDR3aa: CASSPRSGQNYYEQYF
abundance: .; v_gene: TRBV18; j_gene: TRBJ2-7; len: 14; CDR3aa: CASSPGREPNEQYF
abundance: .; v_gene: TRBV5-4; j_gene: TRBJ2-1; len: 12; CDR3aa: CASSLFYNEQFF
abundance: .; v_gene: TRBV27; j_gene: TRBJ1-4; len: 14; CDR3aa: CASSPVSTNEKLFF
abundance: .; v_gene: TRBV5-1; j_gene: TRBJ2-3; len: 15; CDR3aa: CASSLARAGGDTQYF
abundance: .; v_gene: TRBV18; j_gene: TRBJ1-5; len: 14; CDR3aa: CASSPQGSEQPQHF
abundance: .; v_gene: TRBV12-1; j_gene: TRBJ2-1; len: 14; CDR3aa: CASSFGGQGNEQFF
abundance: few; v_gene: TRBV2; j_gene: TRBJ1-1; len: 14; CDR3aa: CASIRTPSDPEAFF
abundance: .; v_gene: TRBV9; j_gene: TRBJ2-3; len: 15; CDR3aa: CASSRDTLEGDTQYF
abundance: .; v_gene: TRBV6-1; j_gene: TRBJ2-2; len: 15; CDR3aa: CASRLGQGNTGELFF
abundance: .; v_gene: TRBV6-6; j_gene: TRBJ1-3; len: 14; CDR3aa: CASSLRVTGNTIYF
abundance: .; v_gene: TRBV19; j_gene: TRBJ1-1; len: 12; CDR3aa: CASSWLNTEAFF
abundance: .; v_gene: TRBV9; j_gene: TRBJ1-6; len: 14; CDR3aa: CASSVEVQDSPLHF
abundance: .; v_gene: TRBV19; j_gene: TRBJ1-1; len: 14; CDR3aa: CASSYTDRNTEAFF
abundance: .; v_gene: TRBV9; j_gene: TRBJ2-3; len: 14; CDR3aa: CASSVVGNTDTQYF
abundance: .; v_gene: TRBV12-5; j_gene: TRBJ1-1; len: 13; CDR3aa: CASALTGGTEAFF
abundance: .; v_gene: TRBV7-9; j_gene: TRBJ2-1; len: 17; CDR3aa: CASSSLGTATTYNEQFF
abundance: .; v_gene: TRBV7-3; j_gene: TRBJ2-2; len: 16; CDR3aa: CASSPGGRRAKGELFF
abundance: .; v_gene: TRBV11-2; j_gene: TRBJ2-7; len: 16; CDR3aa: CASSITPGQYPYEQYF
abundance: .; v_gene: TRBV11-1; j_gene: TRBJ1-1; len: 13; CDR3aa: CASSLTGDTEAFF
abundance: once; v_gene: TRBV6-5; j_gene: TRBJ2-1; len: 15; CDR3aa: CASSYSIVGGNEQFF
abundance: .; v_gene: TRBV2; j_gene: TRBJ2-1; len: 14; CDR3aa: CASMQGRADNEQFF
abundance: .; v_gene: TRBV5-4; j_gene: TRBJ2-7; len: 15; CDR3aa: CASSDGQTALTEQYF
abundance: .; v_gene: TRBV6-5; j_gene: TRBJ1-1; len: 13; CDR3aa: CASSLGRGAEAFF